This entry features one TCR beta chain sequence. The source of the sample is a study of identifying expanded T cells in peripheral blood. The CDR3 consists of 16 residues. CDR1 is MNHEY, CDR2 SMNVEV, per germline (reference sequence). V shed 0 bases and J shed 0 bases, with 9 bases lying between them. Healthy donors had no documented immune events, such as infections, while sampled. The protocol was immunoSEQ multiplex PCR, while the TCRdb copy is restricted to in-frame clones and leaves out a portion. Among tens of thousands of clones listed, 88% were seen once. The origin of this receptor is a person between 18 and 69 years old in good health. The genes are TRBV27 and TRBJ2-4; D uncertain. Sequences were obtained from blood. CDR3 loop: CASSLSWSLAKNIQYF. Here the CDR3 DNA reads TGTGCCAGCAGTTTATCTTGGTCCCTAGCCAAAAACATTCAGTACTTC.